This T cell receptor beta chain was captured by sequencing in a study of CD8 T cells in ankylosing spondylitis (dated by TCRdb to about 2017). Study-level background: The study profiled T cell receptor beta repertoires in healthy donors and ankylosing spondylitis patients to find disease-linked TCR variants. The whole study cohort included 108 healthy donors and under 30 ankylosing spondylitis patients. Peripheral blood samples were taken, and synovial fluid was additionally collected from ankylosing spondylitis patients.

Sequencing relied on an Illumina HiSeq 2500. Quantitative 5'-RACE with molecular barcodes was the method used to prepare the TCR beta libraries. In the authors' own workflow: To identify disease-linked TCR variants, a new computational method was used, one built on a probabilistic model of VDJ rearrangement. TCRdb ran its own pipeline on the public reads, namely fastp trimming at Q25 and MiXCR clone calling, and kept in-frame beta chains. Each CDR3 protein gets just one entry, which takes the most common genes and DNA from the rows behind it. The V and J calls shown here were made by TCRdb, not taken from the authors' results. Across this sample there are 200,000 or so distinct CDR3 sequences, with 13% seen only once. Of the sample, roughly 9.6% falls within the top ten clones. The germline V gene provides CDR1 KGHSH and CDR2 LQKENI. There are 12 amino acids in the CDR3, from cysteine to phenylalanine inclusive. Only CDR3 DNA is held: 36 bases, read in frame from base 1. The germline ends are 8 bases apart after V is trimmed by 3 bases and J by 6 bases.

A remark on this clonotype: The specificity of this receptor is unknown. No base-level quality is on record; no much larger clone is a single base apart.

General study outcomes and caveats: In peripheral blood, the disease-linked clones were found at relatively low frequencies and had a CD8+ phenotype. Some of the motif variants had been reported before in the synovial fluid and blood of reactive arthritis patients, a finding that suggests common disease-initiation mechanisms. A TCR beta motif of roughly 8 highly homologous amino acid variants appeared characteristic of blood from ankylosing spondylitis patients. Significant enrichment of the disease-linked clones was reported in matched synovial fluid samples from ankylosing spondylitis patients.

This chain joins TRBV18 to TRBJ2-5; no confident D gene assignment can be made. The sample comprised blood, either unsorted or a sorted T cell fraction (not recorded which). This TCR derives from a female donor with ankylosing spondylitis or in good health (not recorded which). The DNA is TGTGCCAGCTCACCGCAATACCAGACCCAGTACTTC. It translates to CASSPQYQTQYF.